Following are 25 T cell receptor beta chains from one sample sequenced in a study of OX40 agonist ivuxolimab in advanced cancers. Some clones are missing from TCRdb's copy, which holds only in-frame ones; the method was immunoSEQ multiplex PCR. The sample comprises around 68,000 clones, 85% of which are singletons, and around 0.68% rests with the top ten. The sequencing here drew on CD4+ or CD8+ T cells sorted from blood, taken in a trial of the OX40 agonist ivuxolimab. The source is an adult with an advanced solid tumor such as melanoma, head and neck, liver or kidney cancer.

This sequence joins TRBV18 and TRBJ1-1; 8 nucleotides line up with TRBD1. Germline values: CDR1 KGHSH, CDR2 LQKENI. J was trimmed by 6 bases and V by 2 bases; bases with no gene match: 11. The length of the CDR3 is 16 residues. The CDR3 coding sequence is TGTGCCAGCTCACCATTTTATCGGGACAGGTCTTCTGAAGCTTTCTTT. This sequence encodes CASSPFYRDRSSEAFF.

J is TRBJ1-2 and V is TRBV7-9; unclear D gene. Trimming removed 1 base at V and 3 bases at J, with 6 bases between. The CDR3 is made up of 13 amino acids. Germline V gene lookup returns CDR1 SEHNR and CDR2 FQNEAQ (reference sequence). The CDR3 spells CASSLEEDYGYTF. In DNA form, the CDR3 reads TGTGCCAGCAGCTTAGAAGAGGACTATGGCTACACCTTC.

Comment on this clone: An end of the junction differs from the germline gene, which may be a read error. The chain couples TRBV7-7 to TRBJ2-7, with 7 bases lining up with TRBD1. Looked up from germline, CDR1 is SSHAT and CDR2 is FNYEAQ (reference sequence). This CDR3 is 16 amino acids long. CDR3 sequence: CASSFPRDSRSYEQYF. CDR3 DNA: TGTGCTAGCAGCTTCCCCCGGGACAGCCGCTCCTACGAGCAGTACTTC.

J is TRBJ2-7 and V is TRBV6-5; 9 bases map to TRBD1. J was trimmed by 6 bases and V by 6 bases; bases with no gene match: 9. The CDR3 loop spans 14 amino acids. Per germline, CDR1 MNHEY and CDR2 SVGAGI. Here the CDR3 reads CASRDRRQGVEQYF. The CDR3 bases are TGTGCCAGCAGGGATCGTCGACAGGGGGTCGAGCAGTACTTC.

A note on this clone: Other DNA sequences in this specimen translate into the identical CDR3. The CDR3 reads CASSLGATNTGELFF. Here the CDR3 DNA reads TGCGCCAGCAGCTTGGGAGCAACGAACACCGGGGAGCTGTTTTTT. The J gene is TRBJ2-2, the V gene TRBV5-1; no clear D gene. The CDR3 consists of 15 residues. Germline V gene lookup returns CDR1 SGHRS and CDR2 YFSETQ. V was pared by 0 bases and J by 0 bases, with 6 bases between.

The V gene is TRBV10-2, the J gene TRBJ1-1; D is unclear. The length of the CDR3 is 13 residues. Per germline, CDR1 WSHSY and CDR2 SAAADI. V gave up 6 bases and J gave up 3 bases, with 11 bases separating them. The chain's CDR3 is CASSRVKDTEAFF. As DNA, the CDR3 is TGCGCCAGCAGCCGAGTCAAGGACACTGAAGCTTTCTTT.

This clone was seen once. The genes are TRBV25-1 and TRBJ1-2; D not certain. CDR1 is MGHDK, CDR2 SYGVNS, per germline. Trimming removed 4 bases from V and 7 bases from J, with 13 bases in between. There are 13 residues in the CDR3. CDR3 bases: TGTGCCAGCAGTGCCGCCAGTCCATTTGGCTACACCTTC. Translated: CASSAASPFGYTF.

The chain recombines TRBV7-6 with TRBJ2-5; the match to TRBD2 covers 8 bases. Germline values: CDR1 SGHVS, CDR2 FNYEAQ. J was trimmed by 1 base and V by 2 bases; bases with no gene match: 3. The CDR3 contains 15 residues. The CDR3: CASSLPSGSQETQYF. DNA for the CDR3: TGTGCCAGCAGCTTACCTAGCGGGTCCCAAGAGACCCAGTACTTC.

The chain combines TRBV5-1 with TRBJ1-2; the D gene is possibly TRBD1 (5 bases). The CDR3 spans 13 residues. Trimming pared 2 bases from V and 4 bases from J, leaving 9 bases between. The V gene's germline CDR1 is SGHRS and CDR2 YFSETQ. Here the CDR3 reads CASSFDSPYGYTF. CDR3 sequence (DNA): TGCGCCAGCAGCTTTGACAGTCCCTATGGCTACACCTTC. The whole variable domain, filled in from reference TRBV5-1 and TRBJ1-2, reads KAGVTQTPRYLIKTRGQQVTLSCSPISGHRSVSWYQQTPGQGLQFLFEYFSETQRNKGNFPGRFSGRQFSNSRSEMNVSTLELGDSALYLCASSFDSPYGYTFGSGTRLTVV.

The chain couples TRBV6-1 to TRBJ1-2; D is undetermined. V gave up 1 base and J gave up 8 bases, with 11 bases separating them. The germline gives CDR1 MNHNS, CDR2 SASEGT. This CDR3 is 13 amino acids long. CDR3 sequence (DNA): TGTGCCAGCAGTGAAGTCTTCGCGGGGGGCTACACCTTC. This gives the protein CASSEVFAGGYTF.

This clone has a handful of counts. The chain combines TRBV10-1 with TRBJ2-7; maybe TRBD2 (5 bases). CDR1 is WNHNN and CDR2 is SYGVQD in the germline V gene (reference sequence). The CDR3 has 10 amino acids. Trimming left V 7 bases short and J 5 bases short, with 6 bases between. DNA for the CDR3: TGCGCCAGCAATAGCGACGAGCAGTACTTC. Its protein is CASNSDEQYF.

The genes are TRBV9 and TRBJ2-1; a weak D match, TRBD2 (5 bases). The germline V gene has CDR1 SGDLS and CDR2 YYNGEE. V lost 1 base to trimming and J lost 0 bases, with 8 bases between them. The CDR3 has 15 amino acids. The CDR3 here is CASSVRTSSYNEQFF. CDR3 sequence (DNA): TGTGCCAGCAGCGTACGAACTAGCTCCTACAATGAGCAGTTCTTC.

Regarding this clone: Other DNA sequences from this sample encode an identical CDR3 as well. The CDR3 is CASSLSGFTEAFF. For the CDR3, the DNA is TGTGCCAGCAGTTTATCAGGGTTCACTGAAGCTTTCTTT. This chain connects TRBV27 to TRBJ1-1; D is unclear. Germline values: CDR1 MNHEY, CDR2 SMNVEV (reference sequence). V shed 0 bases and J shed 4 bases, with 6 bases lying between them. This CDR3 is built from 13 residues.

This clone showed up just once. The chain links TRBV6-5 to TRBJ1-1; 8 bases align to TRBD1. The CDR3 totals 15 residues. Trimming took 10 bases from V and 4 from J; bases not matched to a gene: 14. Germline CDR1 MNHEY, CDR2 SVGAGI. DNA for the CDR3: TGTGCCACTTTCCAGGGGGCTGGAGGTAGCACTGAAGCTTTCTTT. Amino acids: CATFQGAGGSTEAFF.

This chain uses TRBV7-9 with TRBJ1-4, with 9 bases lining up with TRBD1. Germline lookup yields CDR1 SEHNR and CDR2 FQNEAQ (reference sequence). Unmatched junction bases numbered 7, after V lost 6 bases and J lost 5 bases. This CDR3 spans 15 amino acids. The CDR3 region has the DNA TGTGCCAGCAGTCAACAGGGGGCGACGAATGAAAAACTGTTTTTT. Its protein is CASSQQGATNEKLFF.

The chain couples TRBV18 to TRBJ2-1; maybe TRBD1 (6 bases). V lost 3 bases to trimming and J lost 0 bases, with 15 bases between them. The CDR3 has 17 amino acids. CDR1 KGHSH and CDR2 LQKENI come from the germline V gene. The CDR3 DNA reads as TGTGCCAGCTCACCCTCGACAGGTCTGGGCTCCTACAATGAGCAGTTCTTC. Translation gives CASSPSTGLGSYNEQFF.

The V gene is TRBV25-1, the J gene TRBJ1-2; 8 positions match TRBD1. CDR3 size: 15 residues. CDR1 is MGHDK and CDR2 is SYGVNS in the germline V gene. With 5 bases clipped from V and 3 bases from J, the junction kept 8 bases outside the gene matches. The CDR3 DNA follows: TGTGCCAGCAGTTGGGGCAGGGGGCGGGACTATGGCTACACCTTC. The encoded protein is CASSWGRGRDYGYTF.

This clone was detected only a few times. The chain has TRBV5-1 and TRBJ2-3, with 7 bases matching TRBD2. J was trimmed by 2 bases and V by 0 bases; bases with no gene match: 9. Germline-derived CDR1 and CDR2 are SGHRS and YFSETQ. This CDR3 is built from 17 residues. The CDR3 DNA reads TGCGCCAGCAGCTTGGTGCCTGCGGGGGACCTCACAGATACGCAGTATTTT. Translation: CASSLVPAGDLTDTQYF. The full variable domain, with the rest looked up from reference TRBV5-1 and TRBJ2-3, is KAGVTQTPRYLIKTRGQQVTLSCSPISGHRSVSWYQQTPGQGLQFLFEYFSETQRNKGNFPGRFSGRQFSNSRSEMNVSTLELGDSALYLCASSLVPAGDLTDTQYFGPGTRLTVL.

V is TRBV5-1 and J is TRBJ2-7; D is tentatively TRBD1 or TRBD2 (7 bases each). CDR1 and CDR2 (germline): SGHRS, YFSETQ. This CDR3 spans 16 amino acids. V gave up 2 bases and J gave up 0 bases, with 15 bases separating them. The CDR3, as DNA: TGCGCCAGCAGCTTTGGGCGGGGGACAGCCTCCTACGAGCAGTACTTC. Its translation is CASSFGRGTASYEQYF.

The rearrangement joins TRBV4-1 to TRBJ1-1; TRBD1 agrees at 10 bases. CDR3 length: 17 amino acids. CDR1 is MGHRA and CDR2 is YSYEKL in the germline V gene. J gave up 3 bases and V 5 bases, and 12 bases lay outside the gene matches. CDR3 loop: CASSNYPGGQGHTEAFF. The CDR3, as DNA: TGCGCCAGCAGCAACTATCCAGGGGGACAGGGGCACACTGAAGCTTTCTTT.

The chain combines TRBV7-2 with TRBJ2-3; D remains ambiguous. Trimming took 5 bases from V and 0 from J, leaving 18 bases between them. The CDR3 sequence is 17 residues long. Germline CDR1 SGHTA, CDR2 FQGNSA. This chain's CDR3 is CASSGVGGSASTDTQYF. The CDR3 nucleotides are TGTGCCAGCAGCGGAGTCGGTGGCTCGGCTAGCACAGATACGCAGTATTTT.

The J gene is TRBJ2-7, the V gene TRBV11-2, with D uncertain. Per germline, CDR1 SGHAT and CDR2 FQNNGV. Trimming took 4 bases from V and 0 from J, leaving 10 bases between them. The CDR3 totals 14 residues. CDR3 coding DNA: TGTGCCAGCAGCTCCCTAAGGGACTCCTACGAGCAGTACTTC. Translation: CASSSLRDSYEQYF.

The chain combines TRBV19 with TRBJ1-1; TRBD1 might be the D (6 bases). The CDR3 runs 14 residues. Trimming took off 4 bases at V and 7 bases at J, with 16 bases between the two ends. CDR1 and CDR2 (germline): LNHDA, SQIVND (reference sequence). The DNA for the CDR3 is TGTGCCAGTAGTAGGCCCGGGACAAAGGTTGAAGCTTTCTTT. It is translated as CASSRPGTKVEAFF.

This chain joins TRBV7-2 and TRBJ2-6, with a possible D match to TRBD1 (5 bases). Germline CDR1 reads SGHTA; CDR2 reads FQGNSA. V was shortened by 3 bases and J by 0 bases, with 6 bases between the two germline ends. The CDR3 spans 15 residues. The CDR3 spells CASSFTGSGANVLTF. Here the CDR3 DNA reads TGTGCCAGCAGCTTCACAGGCTCTGGGGCCAACGTCCTGACTTTC.

The genes are TRBV15 and TRBJ2-6, with D tentatively TRBD1 (6 bases). Per the germline V gene, CDR1 is LNHNV and CDR2 is YYDKDF (reference sequence). V gave up 2 bases and J gave up 0 bases, with 11 bases separating them. The CDR3 covers 17 residues. CDR3 loop: CATSRNGRGSGANVLTF. CDR3 bases: TGTGCCACCAGCAGAAATGGCAGGGGCTCTGGGGCCAACGTCCTGACTTTC.